Presented here are 5 T cell receptor beta chains from one specimen sequenced in a study of shared clonotypes between healthy human individuals. Naive CD8 cells, CD45RO-negative and positively selected for CCR7, excluded terminally differentiated effector memory CD45RA+ cells. The protocol was immunoSEQ multiplex PCR, while the TCRdb copy is restricted to in-frame clones and leaves out a portion. The data hold fewer than 700,000 clones, with approximately 96% observed a single time. The sample comprised naive CD8+ T cells sorted from blood. These receptors all come from a woman aged 25 to 39 in good health.

V and J are TRBV5-1 and TRBJ1-1; the D gene is possibly TRBD1 (5 bases). CDR3 length equals 14 residues. Trimming cost V 4 bases and J 4 bases, with 14 bases left between them. Germline values: CDR1 SGHRS, CDR2 YFSETQ. As DNA, the CDR3 is TGCGCCAGCAGCGCGGTGGGGGGATCCACTGAAGCTTTCTTT. It is translated as CASSAVGGSTEAFF.

This chain connects TRBV10-2 to TRBJ1-1; no reliable D call. The CDR3 loop spans 12 amino acids. CDR1 and CDR2 (germline): WSHSY, SAAADI. V was pared by 7 bases and J by 0 bases, with 6 bases between. Written as DNA, the CDR3 is TGCGCCAGCAAATTGTTGAACACTGAAGCTTTCTTT. This codes for CASKLLNTEAFF.

J is TRBJ2-3 and V is TRBV7-9; D is possibly TRBD2 (5 bases). The CDR3 loop spans 14 amino acids. The V end lost 4 bases, the J end lost 1 base, and 9 bases lay between the germline ends. The germline gives CDR1 SEHNR, CDR2 FQNEAQ (reference sequence). CDR3 nucleotide sequence: TGTGCCAGCAGCTCGGAGGCGGGCACAGATACGCAGTATTTT. This gives the protein CASSSEAGTDTQYF.

The chain recombines TRBV28 with TRBJ2-5, with a possible D match to TRBD1 (5 bases). In germline, CDR1 is MDHEN, CDR2 SYDVKM. Between the trimmed V and J ends, which lost 1 base and 0 bases, there was a span of 15 bases. This CDR3 is 17 amino acids long. In DNA, the CDR3 is TGTGCCAGCAGTTTATCATCCCCGACAGCGTACCAAGAGACCCAGTACTTC. Protein: CASSLSSPTAYQETQYF.

The gene calls are TRBV27 and TRBJ2-3, with D possibly called TRBD1 or TRBD2 (5 bases each). This CDR3 contains 15 residues. Germline V gene lookup returns CDR1 MNHEY and CDR2 SMNVEV (reference sequence). Trimming shortened V by 8 bases and J by 2 bases, and 17 bases separated the two germline ends. CDR3 nucleotide sequence: TGTGCCAGCGGCCTCCGGGGCCCTAACACAGATACGCAGTATTTT. Protein: CASGLRGPNTDTQYF.